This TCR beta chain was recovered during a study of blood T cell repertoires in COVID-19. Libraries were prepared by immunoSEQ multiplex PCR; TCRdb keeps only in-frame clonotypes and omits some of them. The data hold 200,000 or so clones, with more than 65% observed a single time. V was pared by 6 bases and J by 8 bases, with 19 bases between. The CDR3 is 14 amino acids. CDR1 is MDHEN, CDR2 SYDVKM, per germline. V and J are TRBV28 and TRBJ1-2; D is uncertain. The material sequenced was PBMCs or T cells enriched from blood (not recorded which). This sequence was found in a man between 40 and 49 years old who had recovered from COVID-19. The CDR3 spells CASSLKRLRGGYTF. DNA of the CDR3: TGTGCCAGCAGCCTCAAGAGGTTACGAGGAGGCTACACCTTC.